One and the same sample provided the 11 T cell receptor beta chains below, sequenced in a study of blood T cells in healthy people across ages. Using a J-beta primer mix together with a sample-barcoded 5' primer, a second PCR was run for roughly 7 to 11 cycles. One entry per CDR3 protein, called by TCRdb with MiXCR from the 5' RACE reads. This table holds 540,000 or so distinct CDR3 sequences, nearly 25% found once. Separately, the same data were catalogued under a study of T cells of mothers and their children.

Sequencing input: blood. All receptors come from a boy aged 5-17 years in good health.

The chain has TRBV2 and TRBJ1-2, with TRBD1 as a possible D gene (6 bases). The CDR3 runs to 15 residues. Germline CDR1 reads SNHLY; CDR2 reads FYNNEI. Trimming removed 9 bases at V and 5 bases at J, with 22 bases between. The DNA of the CDR3 is TGTGCCAGTACAGGAGCAGGGGAAAGGTTTTATGGCTACACCTTC. Translated, it gives CASTGAGERFYGYTF.

The chain joins TRBV20-1 to TRBJ1-2, with D unclear. Germline V gives CDR1 DFQATT, CDR2 SNEGSKA (reference sequence). The CDR3 loop spans 12 amino acids. Trimming pared 5 bases from V and 6 bases from J, leaving 13 bases between. CDR3 residues: CSARTFTDGYTF. The CDR3, as DNA: TGCAGTGCTCGGACGTTTACGGATGGCTACACCTTC.

V and J are TRBV7-9 and TRBJ2-6, with D perhaps given as TRBD1 or TRBD2 (5 bases each). In germline, CDR1 is SEHNR, CDR2 FQNEAQ (reference sequence). V lost 6 bases to trimming and J lost 1 base, with 22 bases between them. The CDR3 totals 19 residues. CDR3 in amino acids: CASRFGGGRLGSGANVLTF. CDR3 coding DNA: TGTGCCAGCAGGTTCGGTGGGGGACGTCTTGGGTCTGGGGCCAACGTCCTGACTTTC. Filled out from reference TRBV7-9 and TRBJ2-6, the complete variable domain reads DTGVSQNPRHKITKRGQNVTFRCDPISEHNRLYWYRQTLGQGPEFLTYFQNEAQLEKSRLLSDRFSAERPKGSFSTLEIQRTEQGDSAMYLCASRFGGGRLGSGANVLTFGAGSRLTVL.

This clonotype was found a few times. The chain joins TRBV28 to TRBJ2-1; 11 nucleotides match TRBD2. Trimming took 3 bases from V and 5 from J; bases not matched to a gene: 6. The CDR3 is 16 residues long. From germline, CDR1 is MDHEN and CDR2 SYDVKM. CDR3 sequence reads: CASSFKGTSGHNEQFF. CDR3 nucleotides: TGTGCCAGCAGTTTTAAGGGGACTAGCGGTCACAATGAGCAGTTCTTC.

The genes are TRBV7-2 and TRBJ2-3; D not resolved. V lost 4 bases, J lost 2 bases, and 16 bases lay in between. There are 16 residues in the CDR3. Germline lookup yields CDR1 SGHTA and CDR2 FQGNSA. In DNA, the CDR3 is TGTGCCAGCAGCTCCCAAAGTTCTCGAATCACAGATACGCAGTATTTT. This encodes CASSSQSSRITDTQYF. Variable domain in full (rest from reference TRBV7-2 and TRBJ2-3): GAGVSQSPSNKVTEKGKDVELRCDPISGHTALYWYRQSLGQGLEFLIYFQGNSAPDKSGLPSDRFSAERTGGSVSTLTIQRTQQEDSAVYLCASSSQSSRITDTQYFGPGTRLTVL.

The chain combines TRBV28 with TRBJ1-5, with D possibly TRBD1 on 6 matching bases. CDR1 is MDHEN and CDR2 is SYDVKM in the germline V gene. V lost 6 bases to trimming and J lost 5 bases, with 14 bases between them. The CDR3 has 14 residues. The CDR3: CASRMGQGHQPQHF. The CDR3 DNA sequence: TGTGCCAGCAGGATGGGGCAGGGGCATCAGCCCCAGCATTTT.

This sequence joins TRBV20-1 and TRBJ1-2; D gene ambiguous. The CDR3 has 14 residues. The V gene lost 0 bases and the J gene lost 4 bases, with 12 bases spanning the gap. The germline CDR1 and CDR2 sequences are DFQATT and SNEGSKA (reference sequence). In nucleotides, the CDR3 is TGCAGTGCTAGAGATTTCCCAGGACTCTATGGCTACACCTTC. Amino acid sequence: CSARDFPGLYGYTF.

The chain joins TRBV5-1 to TRBJ2-7, with D maybe TRBD1 (6 bases). Germline CDR1 and CDR2: SGHRS and YFSETQ. CDR3 length equals 14 residues. V was shortened by 3 bases and J by 5 bases, with 15 bases between the two germline ends. DNA for the CDR3: TGCGCCAGCAGCTCCCTAGACAGGCCCGACGAGCAGTACTTC. As protein: CASSSLDRPDEQYF.

The rearrangement joins TRBV25-1 to TRBJ1-6; a weak D match, TRBD1 (6 bases). The V gene's germline CDR1 is MGHDK and CDR2 SYGVNS. Between the trimmed V and J ends, which lost 6 bases and 9 bases, there was a span of 12 bases. CDR3 size: 13 residues. The CDR3 sequence: CASRLGGGSPLHF. The CDR3 nucleotides read TGTGCCAGCAGATTAGGGGGAGGTTCACCCCTCCACTTT.

The chain combines TRBV20-1 with TRBJ2-1; tentatively, D is TRBD1 (5 bases). In germline, CDR1 is DFQATT, CDR2 SNEGSKA (reference sequence). The CDR3 length is 15 residues. Trimming shortened V by 0 bases and J by 4 bases, and 13 bases separated the two germline ends. This CDR3 is CSARDTQAAYNEQFF. The CDR3 nucleotides are TGCAGTGCTAGAGATACACAGGCCGCGTACAATGAGCAGTTCTTC.

This clonotype has just a few counts. This rearrangement joins TRBV12-3 or TRBV12-4 to TRBJ1-4; perhaps TRBD1 as D (5 bases). CDR3 length equals 19 residues. V was shortened by 0 bases and J by 5 bases, with 22 bases between the two germline ends. CDR3 nucleotide sequence: TGTGCCAGCAGTTTAGCAGCCCGGGGCGTTGGCAGGGAGAATGAAAAACTGTTTTTT. Translating gives CASSLAARGVGRENEKLFF.